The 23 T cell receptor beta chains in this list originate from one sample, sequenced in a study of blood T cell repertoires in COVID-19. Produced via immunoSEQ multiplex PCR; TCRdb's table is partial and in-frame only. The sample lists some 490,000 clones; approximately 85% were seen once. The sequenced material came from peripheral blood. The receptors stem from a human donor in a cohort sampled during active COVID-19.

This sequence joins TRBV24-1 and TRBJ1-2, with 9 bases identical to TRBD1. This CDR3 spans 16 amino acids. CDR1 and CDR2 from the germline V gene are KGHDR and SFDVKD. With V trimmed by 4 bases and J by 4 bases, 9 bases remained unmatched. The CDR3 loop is CATSDQNTGGIYGYTF. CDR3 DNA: TGTGCCACCAGTGACCAAAACACAGGGGGCATCTATGGCTACACCTTC.

CDR3 nucleotide sequence: TGTGCCAGCAGTTATCCCCTGGGGGGGGTTACCGGGGAGCTGTTTTTT. Protein: CASSYPLGGVTGELFF. The V and J genes are TRBV28 and TRBJ2-2; 7 nucleotides align to TRBD2. The CDR3 is 16 residues long. CDR1 and CDR2 (germline): MDHEN, SYDVKM. V lost 4 bases, J lost 5 bases, and 10 bases stayed unmatched.

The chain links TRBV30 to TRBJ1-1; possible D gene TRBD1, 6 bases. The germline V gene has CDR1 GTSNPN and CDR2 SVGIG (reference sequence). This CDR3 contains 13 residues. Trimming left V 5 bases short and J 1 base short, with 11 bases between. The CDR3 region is CAWGKGGNTEAFF. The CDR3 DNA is TGTGCCTGGGGTAAAGGGGGGAACACTGAAGCTTTCTTT.

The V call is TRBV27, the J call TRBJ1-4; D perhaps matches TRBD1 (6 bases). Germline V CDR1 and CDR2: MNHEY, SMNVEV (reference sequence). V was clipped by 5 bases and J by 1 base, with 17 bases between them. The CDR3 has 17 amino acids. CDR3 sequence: CASSAYPVQGTNEKLFF. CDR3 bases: TGTGCCAGCAGTGCCTACCCAGTACAGGGAACTAATGAAAAACTGTTTTTT.

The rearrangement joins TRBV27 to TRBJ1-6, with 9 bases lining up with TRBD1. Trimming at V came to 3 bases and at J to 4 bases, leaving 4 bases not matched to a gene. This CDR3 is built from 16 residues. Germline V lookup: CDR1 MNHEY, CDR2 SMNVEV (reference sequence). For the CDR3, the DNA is TGTGCCAGCAGTTTGGTGACAGGGGGTTATAATTCACCCCTCCACTTT. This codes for CASSLVTGGYNSPLHF.

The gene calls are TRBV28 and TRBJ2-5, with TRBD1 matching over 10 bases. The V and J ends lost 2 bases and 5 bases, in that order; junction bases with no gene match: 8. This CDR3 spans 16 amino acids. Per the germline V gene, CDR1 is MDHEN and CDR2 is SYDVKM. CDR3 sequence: CASSLGTGALEETQYF. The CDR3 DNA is TGTGCCAGCAGTTTAGGGACAGGGGCGTTAGAGGAGACCCAGTACTTC.

CDR3 in amino acids: CASSSGGRGETQYF. CDR3 nucleotide sequence: TGTGCCAGTAGTTCCGGAGGGAGGGGGGAGACCCAGTACTTC. The J gene is TRBJ2-5, the V gene TRBV19; tentative D call: TRBD2 (7 bases). The germline gives CDR1 LNHDA, CDR2 SQIVND (reference sequence). This CDR3 is 14 amino acids long. The V and J ends lost 5 bases and 5 bases respectively, with 15 bases between them.

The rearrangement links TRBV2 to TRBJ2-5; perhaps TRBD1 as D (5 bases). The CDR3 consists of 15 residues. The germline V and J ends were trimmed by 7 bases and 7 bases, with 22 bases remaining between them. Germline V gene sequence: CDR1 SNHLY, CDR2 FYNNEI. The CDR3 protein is CASTNLGVDAGTQYF. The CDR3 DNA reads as TGTGCCAGCACGAACCTAGGGGTGGACGCCGGGACCCAGTACTTC.

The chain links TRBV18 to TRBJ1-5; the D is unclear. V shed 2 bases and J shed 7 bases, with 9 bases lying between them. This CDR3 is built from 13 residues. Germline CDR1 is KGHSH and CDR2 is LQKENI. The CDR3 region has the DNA TGTGCCAGCTCACCAGACACATCCCAGCCCCAGCATTTT. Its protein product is CASSPDTSQPQHF.

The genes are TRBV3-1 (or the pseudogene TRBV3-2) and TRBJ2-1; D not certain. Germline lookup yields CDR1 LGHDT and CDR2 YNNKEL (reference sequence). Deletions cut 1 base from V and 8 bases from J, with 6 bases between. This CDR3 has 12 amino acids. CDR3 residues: CASSQVVYEQFF. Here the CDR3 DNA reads TGTGCCAGCAGCCAAGTCGTCTATGAGCAGTTCTTC.

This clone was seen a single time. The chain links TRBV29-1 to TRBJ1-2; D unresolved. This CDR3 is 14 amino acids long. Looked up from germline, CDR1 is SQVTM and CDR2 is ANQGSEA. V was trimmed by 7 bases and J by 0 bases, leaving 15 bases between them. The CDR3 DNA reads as TGCAGCGCCCGTGGGCACACTGCTAACTATGGCTACACCTTC. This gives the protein CSARGHTANYGYTF.

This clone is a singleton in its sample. CDR3 DNA sequence: TGTGCCAGCAGAGAGGGTGGGTCCTATAATTCACCCCTCCACTTT. Residues: CASREGGSYNSPLHF. The rearrangement uses TRBV6-5 and TRBJ1-6; no clear D. V dropped 6 bases and J dropped 1 base, with 10 bases sitting between them. Looked up from germline, CDR1 is MNHEY and CDR2 is SVGAGI. The CDR3 totals 15 residues.

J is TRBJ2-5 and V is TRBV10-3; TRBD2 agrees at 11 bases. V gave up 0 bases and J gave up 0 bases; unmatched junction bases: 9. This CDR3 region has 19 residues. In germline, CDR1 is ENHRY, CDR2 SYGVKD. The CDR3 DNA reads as TGTGCCATCAGTGAGTCTAGGGGACTAGCGGAGGGGTACCAAGAGACCCAGTACTTC. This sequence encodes CAISESRGLAEGYQETQYF.

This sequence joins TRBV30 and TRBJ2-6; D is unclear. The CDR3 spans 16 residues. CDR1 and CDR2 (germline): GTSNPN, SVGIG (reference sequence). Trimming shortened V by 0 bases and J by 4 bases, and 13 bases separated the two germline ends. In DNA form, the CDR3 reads TGTGCCTGGAGTGTAGGCACGGAGACCGGGGCCAACGTCCTGACTTTC. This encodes CAWSVGTETGANVLTF. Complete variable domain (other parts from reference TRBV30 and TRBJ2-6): SQTIHQWPATLVQPVGSPLSLECTVEGTSNPNLYWYRQAAGRGLQLLFYSVGIGQISSEVPQNLSASRPQDRQFILSSKKLLLSDSGFYLCAWSVGTETGANVLTFGAGSRLTVL.

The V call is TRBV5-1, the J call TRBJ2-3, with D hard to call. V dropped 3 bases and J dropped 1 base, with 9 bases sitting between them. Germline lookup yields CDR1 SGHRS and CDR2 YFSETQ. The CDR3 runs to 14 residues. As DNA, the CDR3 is TGCGCCAGCAGCTCCACTTTAGGCACAGATACGCAGTATTTT. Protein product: CASSSTLGTDTQYF.

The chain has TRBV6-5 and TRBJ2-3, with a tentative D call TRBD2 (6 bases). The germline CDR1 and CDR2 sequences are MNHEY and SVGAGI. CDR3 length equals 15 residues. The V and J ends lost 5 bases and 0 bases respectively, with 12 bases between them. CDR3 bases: TGTGCCAGCAGTCGCCTAGCGCCGAGCACAGATACGCAGTATTTT. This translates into CASSRLAPSTDTQYF.

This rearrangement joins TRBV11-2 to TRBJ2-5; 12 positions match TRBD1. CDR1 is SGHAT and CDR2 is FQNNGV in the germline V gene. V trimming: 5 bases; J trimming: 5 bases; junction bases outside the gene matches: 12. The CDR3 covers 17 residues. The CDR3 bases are TGTGCCAGCAGCCCATATCTCGGGACAGGGGGCGAGGAGACCCAGTACTTC. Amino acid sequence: CASSPYLGTGGEETQYF.

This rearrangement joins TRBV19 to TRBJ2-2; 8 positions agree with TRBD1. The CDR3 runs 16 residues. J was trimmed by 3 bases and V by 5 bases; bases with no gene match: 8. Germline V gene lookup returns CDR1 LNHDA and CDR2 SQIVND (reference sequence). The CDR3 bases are TGTGCCAGTAGTCCGACAGGGGTTAAGTACACCGGGGAGCTGTTTTTT. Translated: CASSPTGVKYTGELFF. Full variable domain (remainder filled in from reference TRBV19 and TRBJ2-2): DGGITQSPKYLFRKEGQNVTLSCEQNLNHDAMYWYRQDPGQGLRLIYYSQIVNDFQKGDIAEGYSVSREKKESFPLTVTSAQKNPTAFYLCASSPTGVKYTGELFFGEGSRLTVL.

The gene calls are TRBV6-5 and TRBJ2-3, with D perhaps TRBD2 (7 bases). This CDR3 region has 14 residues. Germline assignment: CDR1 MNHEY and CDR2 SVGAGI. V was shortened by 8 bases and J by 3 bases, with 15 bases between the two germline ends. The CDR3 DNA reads TGTGCCAGCGGGGAGGGACATGGGACAGATACGCAGTATTTT. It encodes CASGEGHGTDTQYF.

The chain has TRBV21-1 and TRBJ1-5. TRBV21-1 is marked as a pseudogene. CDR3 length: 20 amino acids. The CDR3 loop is CASSKVQIWDYVISNQPQHF. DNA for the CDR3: TGTGCCAGCAGCAAAGTTCAAATCTGGGACTACGTAATTAGCAATCAGCCCCAGCATTTT.

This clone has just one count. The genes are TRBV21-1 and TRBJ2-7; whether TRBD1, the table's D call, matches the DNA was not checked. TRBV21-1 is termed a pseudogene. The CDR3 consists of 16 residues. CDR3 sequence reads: CASSRFWTGSWDEQYF. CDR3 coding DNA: TGTGCCAGCAGCAGATTTTGGACAGGGTCGTGGGACGAGCAGTACTTC.

In nucleotides, the CDR3 is TGCGCCAGCAGCCACCGAGGGACAGAGCGGGGCTACACCTTC. Translating gives CASSHRGTERGYTF. This sequence joins TRBV4-3 and TRBJ1-2; 7 bases agree with TRBD1. With 3 bases clipped from V and 8 bases from J, the junction kept 9 bases outside the gene matches. This CDR3 contains 14 residues. Germline-derived CDR1 and CDR2 are LGHNA and YSLEER.

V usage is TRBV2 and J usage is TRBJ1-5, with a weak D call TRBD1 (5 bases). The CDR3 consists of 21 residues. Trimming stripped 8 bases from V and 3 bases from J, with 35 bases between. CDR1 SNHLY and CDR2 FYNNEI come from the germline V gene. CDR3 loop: CASGGPGGPSLRHGANQPQHF. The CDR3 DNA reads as TGTGCCAGCGGAGGTCCCGGGGGACCCTCCCTTCGGCACGGGGCCAATCAGCCCCAGCATTTT. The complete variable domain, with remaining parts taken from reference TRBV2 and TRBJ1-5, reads EPEVTQTPSHQVTQMGQEVILRCVPISNHLYFYWYRQILGQKVEFLVSFYNNEISEKSEIFDDQFSVERPDGSNFTLKIRSTKLEDSAMYFCASGGPGGPSLRHGANQPQHFGDGTRLSIL.